This T cell receptor (beta chain) was recorded in a study of blood T cell repertoires in COVID-19. Repertoires were generated with immunoSEQ multiplex PCR, while TCRdb's copy carries only in-frame clones and drops some. The sample contains around 300,000 clones, approximately 90% of which appear only once. Germline V gene data show CDR1 as LGHNA and CDR2 as YSLEER. The CDR3 contains 15 residues. V lost 3 bases, J lost 3 bases, and 5 bases stayed unmatched. The TCR was taken from a woman aged 45 to 65 who had recovered from COVID-19. The sequencing input was PBMCs or T cells enriched from blood (not recorded which). The chain has TRBV4-3 and TRBJ2-7; 10 bases are a match to TRBD2. CDR3 amino acids: CASSQGTSENYEQYF. CDR3 DNA: TGCGCCAGCAGCCAGGGGACTAGCGAAAACTACGAGCAGTACTTC.